Given below is one TCR beta chain in context. Trimming cost V 2 bases and J 0 bases, with 14 bases left between them. The CDR3 covers 17 residues. CDR1 and CDR2 from the germline V gene are LGHDT and YNNKEL (reference sequence). The protocol was immunoSEQ multiplex PCR, while the TCRdb copy is restricted to in-frame clones and leaves out a portion. The sample has tens of thousands of clones, around 79% seen once. The record originates from a study of blood T cell repertoires in COVID-19. The TCR comes from a man aged 45 to 65 with acute or convalescent COVID-19. Sequenced: peripheral blood. This chain connects TRBV3-1 (or the pseudogene TRBV3-2) to TRBJ2-1; TRBD2 might be the D (6 bases). DNA for the CDR3: TGTGCCAGCAGCCAACCTCGGGGGTTCCCCTCCTACAATGAGCAGTTCTTC. Its translation is CASSQPRGFPSYNEQFF.